This TCR beta chain was sequenced for a study of neurological immune-mediated disorders. The CDR3 consists of 13 residues. Trimming shortened V by 4 bases and J by 10 bases, and 16 bases separated the two germline ends. Per germline, CDR1 SGHTA and CDR2 FQGTGA. The cDNA was generated through 5'RACE incorporating 10-nucleotide random UMIs. Sequencing runs each yielded over 180 million TCR-beta sequences from 15-18 subjects. TCRdb analysed the 5' RACE reads with MiXCR anew, one entry per CDR3 protein. The sample has roughly 80,000 distinct CDR3 sequences; 17% are singletons. A remark on this clonotype: As the CDR3 is not closed by the conserved phenylalanine or tryptophan, this likely results from a read error.

The chain recombines TRBV7-3 with TRBJ1-2; unclear D gene. The source material was PBMCs. The origin of this receptor is a woman aged 40 to 50 in good health. The DNA for the CDR3 is TGTGCCAGCAGCTCTTCCTTAGCGGGAGTCTACACCTAC. Translated: CASSSSLAGVYTY.